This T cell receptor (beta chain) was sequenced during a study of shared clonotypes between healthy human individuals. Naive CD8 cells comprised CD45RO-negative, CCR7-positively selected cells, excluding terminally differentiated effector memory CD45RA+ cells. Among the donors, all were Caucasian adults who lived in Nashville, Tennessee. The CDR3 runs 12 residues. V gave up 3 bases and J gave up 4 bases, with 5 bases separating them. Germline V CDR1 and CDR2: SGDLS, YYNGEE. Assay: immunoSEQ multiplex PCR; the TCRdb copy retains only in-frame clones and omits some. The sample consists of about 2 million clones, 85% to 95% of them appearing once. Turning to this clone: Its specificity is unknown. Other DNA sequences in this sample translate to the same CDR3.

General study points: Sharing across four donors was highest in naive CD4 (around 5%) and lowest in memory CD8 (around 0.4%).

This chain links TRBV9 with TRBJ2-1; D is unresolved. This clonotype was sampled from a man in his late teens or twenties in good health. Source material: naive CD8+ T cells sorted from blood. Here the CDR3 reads CASSGLYNEQFF. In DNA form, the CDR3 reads TGTGCCAGCAGCGGGCTTTACAATGAGCAGTTCTTC.